This T cell receptor beta chain was found in a study of blood T cell repertoires in COVID-19. About the research overall: PBMCs, B-cell-depleted T cells, or T cells were the source of the cDNA or gDNA that made up the material.

This CDR3 has 15 residues. Produced via immunoSEQ multiplex PCR; TCRdb's table is partial and in-frame only. The table records just over 650,000 clones, 80% to 90% of them present only once. The source is a woman aged 18 to 35 with acute or convalescent COVID-19. Specimen: peripheral blood. The rearrangement links TRBV12-2 to TRBJ1-2; the DNA was not used to check the table's D call, TRBD1. TRBV12-2 is shown as a pseudogene. The CDR3 DNA follows: TGTGCAAGTCGCTCGCACCTGGGGCATTACTATGGCTACACCTTC. Encoded protein: CASRSHLGHYYGYTF.